This T cell receptor (beta chain) is from a study of liver allograft versus peripheral blood T cells. Study-wide context: Recipients' peripheral blood served as the comparator for T cell receptor repertoires in transplanted livers. Regarding the study as a whole: As reported, T cell receptor repertoires inside liver allografts differed from those present in peripheral blood.

TCRdb reprocessed the reads with MiXCR, giving one entry per CDR3 protein. The table records 9,700 or so distinct CDR3 sequences, approximately 26% of them present only once. The sample holds many counts of this clonotype. As yet, its antigen is unknown. Deletions cut 4 bases from V and 8 bases from J, with 15 bases between. The germline V gene encodes CDR1 GTSNPN and CDR2 SVGIG (reference sequence). The length of the CDR3 is 13 residues. The clonotype originates from a human patient who had a liver transplant. Some T cells may possibly be graft donor cells. J is TRBJ1-5 and V is TRBV30, with TRBD1 as a possible D gene (5 bases). DNA for the CDR3: TGTGCCTGGACTCAGGACAATGTCGAGCCCCAGCATTTT. Its translation is CAWTQDNVEPQHF.